This TCR beta chain stems from a study of blood T cells in healthy people across ages. CDR1 and CDR2 from the germline V gene are MGHRA and YSYEKL. The CDR3 has 14 amino acids. Trimming stripped 0 bases from V and 3 bases from J, with 8 bases between. It was with a sample-barcoded 5' primer and a J-beta primer mix that a second PCR of about 7 to 12 cycles was run. Each cDNA molecule carried a tag from a template-switch adaptor that contained 12 random nucleotides. From the 5' RACE reads, TCRdb called clonotypes with MiXCR, one entry per CDR3 protein. The data hold around 1,000,000 distinct CDR3 sequences, with less than 25% observed a single time. These data were also reused for a study on T cells of mothers and their children. That publication notes: With the M1S primer of the second PCR, sample barcodes and 2-4 random nucleotides were added. Per child, 2.8 million or so TCR beta CDR3 reads were obtained, against over 9 million per mother.

The chain is built from TRBV4-1 and TRBJ1-1; no clear D gene. This receptor was obtained from a girl aged 2-9 years in good health. Sequencing used blood. CDR3 amino acids: CASSQEGRYTEAFF. The CDR3 coding sequence is TGCGCCAGCAGCCAAGAAGGCCGATACACTGAAGCTTTCTTT.